The next 14 T cell receptor beta chains were all read from a single sample in a study of T-cell memory formation after mild COVID-19. TCRdb re-called the 5' RACE reads through MiXCR, storing one row per CDR3 protein. The sample has fewer than 450,000 distinct CDR3 sequences; around 21% are singletons. Material: PBMCs or a T cell subset sorted from them (not recorded which). The receptors shown here come from an adult woman who had mild COVID-19 (a few samples of this study predate the infection). Cell type and time point are not known.

CDR3: CASSPRGDRDIQYF. In nucleotides, the CDR3 is TGTGCCAGCTCACCGCGGGGCGATAGGGACATTCAGTACTTC. The V call is TRBV18, the J call TRBJ2-4; TRBD2 is a possible D gene (6 bases). The CDR3 has 14 amino acids. CDR1 is KGHSH, CDR2 LQKENI, per germline. Trimming pared 3 bases from V and 8 bases from J, leaving 14 bases between.

This chain links TRBV11-1 with TRBJ2-1; D remains ambiguous. The V gene lost 3 bases and the J gene lost 4 bases, with 10 bases spanning the gap. The CDR3 covers 14 residues. The germline V gene has CDR1 SGHAT and CDR2 FQDESV (reference sequence). The CDR3 DNA is TGTGCCAGCAGCTTCTTCGAGTTTTACAATGAGCAGTTCTTC. Translating gives CASSFFEFYNEQFF.

The chain couples TRBV20-1 to TRBJ2-7, with D perhaps matching TRBD2 (5 bases). CDR1 is DFQATT, CDR2 SNEGSKA, per germline (reference sequence). The CDR3 is 17 amino acids. Trimming removed 0 bases at V and 4 bases at J, with 22 bases between. CDR3 amino acids: CSARDLRRAGRGYEQYF. The CDR3 DNA reads TGCAGTGCTAGAGATCTACGCCGGGCTGGGCGCGGGTACGAGCAGTACTTC.

The chain is built from TRBV20-1 and TRBJ1-6; D is uncertain. Germline V gene sequence: CDR1 DFQATT, CDR2 SNEGSKA (reference sequence). V was clipped by 2 bases and J by 0 bases, with 8 bases between them. This CDR3 spans 15 amino acids. This CDR3 reads CSARYFSSYNSPLHF. The CDR3 coding sequence is TGCAGTGCTAGATATTTTAGCTCCTATAATTCACCCCTCCACTTT.

This clonotype was recorded a few times. The rearrangement uses TRBV5-1 and TRBJ2-7; 7 bases agree with TRBD1. CDR1 and CDR2 (germline): SGHRS, YFSETQ. Unmatched junction bases numbered 9, after V lost 0 bases and J lost 0 bases. The CDR3 is 17 amino acids. CDR3 bases: TGCGCCAGCAGCTTGGCCGTAAGGGGGCCTAGCTCCTACGAGCAGTACTTC. Translation: CASSLAVRGPSSYEQYF.

In its sample, this clonotype was seen a few times. V and J are TRBV6-2 or TRBV6-3 and TRBJ2-2; D gene unclear. V was clipped by 0 bases and J by 6 bases, with 14 bases between them. This CDR3 comprises 16 residues. Looked up from germline, CDR1 is MNHEY and CDR2 is SVGEGT. The DNA of the CDR3 is TGTGCCAGCAGTTACTCGGGCATGGATAATCCCGGGGAGCTGTTTTTT. Its protein product is CASSYSGMDNPGELFF.

The table lists this clonotype with many counts. V usage is TRBV7-9 and J usage is TRBJ2-1; D not resolved. Germline V lookup: CDR1 SEHNR, CDR2 FQNEAQ (reference sequence). The CDR3 loop spans 10 amino acids. V shed 8 bases and J shed 8 bases, with 7 bases lying between them. CDR3 protein: CASDGYEQFF. CDR3 sequence (DNA): TGTGCCAGCGACGGGTATGAGCAGTTCTTC.

This clonotype showed up just a few times. The V gene is TRBV27, the J gene TRBJ1-1; TRBD1 aligns across 9 bases. V was clipped by 4 bases and J by 8 bases; unmatched bases: 8. The CDR3 contains 14 residues. CDR1 and CDR2 from the germline V gene are MNHEY and SMNVEV (reference sequence). CDR3 bases: TGTGCCAGCAGTTCGTCGGACAGGGGTACCGAAGCTTTCTTT. Protein sequence: CASSSSDRGTEAFF.

This clonotype was picked up a small number of times. As DNA, the CDR3 is TGTGCCAGCAGCCTTCGGACGGGGCGCGAGACCCAGTACTTC. Amino acids: CASSLRTGRETQYF. The J gene is TRBJ2-5, the V gene TRBV14; D could derive from TRBD1 or TRBD2 (5 bases each). Germline V gene sequence: CDR1 SGHDN, CDR2 FVKESK. V was shortened by 4 bases and J by 5 bases, with 14 bases between the two germline ends. This CDR3 spans 14 amino acids.

The chain joins TRBV7-3 to TRBJ2-2; D possibly matches TRBD1 or TRBD2 (5 bases each). The CDR3 totals 14 residues. Germline V CDR1 and CDR2: SGHTA, FQGTGA. Trimming removed 4 bases from V and 7 bases from J, with 13 bases in between. CDR3 in amino acids: CASSSGLGDGELFF. The DNA of the CDR3 is TGTGCCAGCAGCTCCGGACTGGGGGACGGGGAGCTGTTTTTT.

This clonotype showed up just a few times. The chain couples TRBV12-3 or TRBV12-4 to TRBJ1-5; D possibly corresponds to TRBD1 (6 bases). The CDR3 length is 13 residues. V dropped 2 bases and J dropped 6 bases, with 8 bases sitting between them. The CDR3 reads CASSLIGGQPQHF. The CDR3 DNA sequence: TGTGCCAGCAGTTTAATAGGGGGTCAGCCCCAGCATTTT.

The V and J genes are TRBV12-3 or TRBV12-4 and TRBJ1-2; D is perhaps TRBD1 (6 bases). CDR3 length: 12 amino acids. V was pared by 8 bases and J by 0 bases, with 7 bases between. CDR3 amino acids: CASGGPNYGYTF. DNA for the CDR3: TGTGCCAGCGGGGGGCCTAACTATGGCTACACCTTC.

DNA for the CDR3: TGTGCCAGCAGCGCTAGCGGGGCCACGGGGGAGCAGTACTTC. Its protein product is CASSASGATGEQYF. This chain links TRBV7-9 with TRBJ2-7; 9 bases map to TRBD2. Germline CDR1 and CDR2: SEHNR and FQNEAQ (reference sequence). This CDR3 has 14 residues. V trimming: 5 bases; J trimming: 7 bases; junction bases outside the gene matches: 9.

J is TRBJ2-2 and V is TRBV11-2; D unclear. Trimming removed 5 bases at V and 0 bases at J, with 13 bases between. The CDR3 runs 16 residues. Per germline, CDR1 SGHAT and CDR2 FQNNGV. CDR3 protein: CASSPLRNANTGELFF. The CDR3 coding sequence is TGTGCCAGCAGCCCGCTCAGGAACGCGAACACCGGGGAGCTGTTTTTT.